The rows below give T cell receptor beta chains drawn from one sample of a study of blood T cell repertoires in COVID-19. The table came from immunoSEQ multiplex PCR; TCRdb's copy has only in-frame clones and leaves some out. The table lists about 240,000 clones, about nine tenths of them singletons, with around 7.8% in the top ten. Sequencing was carried out using peripheral blood. These receptor sequences come from a man between 60 and 75 years old who had recovered from COVID-19. Both conserved end residues are part of each CDR3. D genes are given only for firm matches. Clone size is given for some rows only: seen once, a few or many times, or a class if the clone is expanded.

CDR3 DNA	CDR3 protein	J gene	V gene	D gene	clone size
TGTGCCATCACTAGGGACAGCACAAGGAGCACAGATACGCAGTATTTT	CAITRDSTRSTDTQYF	TRBJ2-3	TRBV10-3	TRBD1	NA
TGCGCCAGCAGCTCACAGGGGATGGGCTACACCTTC	CASSSQGMGYTF	TRBJ1-2	TRBV5-1	TRBD1	few
TGCAGCGTCACATCTGACGACAGAATTTATGGCTACACCTTC	CSVTSDDRIYGYTF	TRBJ1-2	TRBV29-1	NA	NA
TGTGCCAGCAGCTCCCGACAGCGGGGGGGGACAGATACGCAGTATTTT	CASSSRQRGGTDTQYF	TRBJ2-3	TRBV5-4	TRBD2	NA
TGTGCCAGCAGCCGGGGCGCCGGGGAGCTGTTTTTT	CASSRGAGELFF	TRBJ2-2	TRBV14	NA	NA
TGTGCCAGCAGCTCGAGAACTAGCACAGATACGCAGTATTTT	CASSSRTSTDTQYF	TRBJ2-3	TRBV7-6	NA	NA
TGTGCCAGTAGTGGGACAGGGTTTGCTGTCAATCAGCCCCAGCATTTT	CASSGTGFAVNQPQHF	TRBJ1-5	TRBV19	TRBD1	few
TGTGCCAGTAGTAACGGACAGGGGGCTGAAGCTTTCTTT	CASSNGQGAEAFF	TRBJ1-1	TRBV19	TRBD1	NA
TGTGCCAGCAGTTACTCGAATCGGGACAGAACCTATGGCTACACCTTC	CASSYSNRDRTYGYTF	TRBJ1-2	TRBV6-5	TRBD1	NA
TGTGCCAGCAGCCTACGTAGCGGGGGGCAAGAGACCCAGTACTTC	CASSLRSGGQETQYF	TRBJ2-5	TRBV28	TRBD2	NA
TGTGCCAGCAGCTTAAGAGGACAGGTGAACACTGAAGCTTTCTTT	CASSLRGQVNTEAFF	TRBJ1-1	TRBV7-8	TRBD1	NA
TGTGCCAGCAGCTCTCAGGGGGGCGGCACTGAAGCTTTCTTT	CASSSQGGGTEAFF	TRBJ1-1	TRBV7-2	TRBD1	NA
TGTGCCAGCAGTGATTACAGGGGGAACACTGAAGCTTTCTTT	CASSDYRGNTEAFF	TRBJ1-1	TRBV27	TRBD1	NA
TGTGCCAGCAGTGAAGAGAAGTTCAGGGGTAGTGAGCAGTTCTTC	CASSEEKFRGSEQFF	TRBJ2-1	TRBV2	NA	once
TGTGCCAGCAGCTTAAAAGGGGTTGCCTCTGGAAACACCATATATTTT	CASSLKGVASGNTIYF	TRBJ1-3	TRBV7-2	NA	NA
TGTGCCAGCAGCTTAGGCGGGGGGGCCGGTGAGACCCAGTACTTC	CASSLGGGAGETQYF	TRBJ2-5	TRBV7-2	TRBD2	NA
TGTGCCAGTAGTATAGGCATTCGGGGGACCTACGAGCAGTACTTC	CASSIGIRGTYEQYF	TRBJ2-7	TRBV19	NA	NA
TGTGCCAGCAGTAGACCCCGAGACAGGGTCTCCTACGAGCAGTACTTC	CASSRPRDRVSYEQYF	TRBJ2-7	TRBV28	TRBD1	NA
TGTGCCAGCAGCACAAGAACCGGGACTTCCTCTCAGTTCTTC	CASSTRTGTSSQFF	TRBJ2-1	TRBV3-1/TRBV3-2	NA	NA
TGTGCTAGTGGTCCCCCGGGGGGTCGGGCCCCTAGCACAGATACGCAGTATTTT	CASGPPGGRAPSTDTQYF	TRBJ2-3	TRBV12-5	TRBD2	NA
TGTGCCAGCAGTTCGAGGGCTTCCCCCCAGTTCTTC	CASSSRASPQFF	TRBJ2-1	TRBV27	NA	NA
TGTGCCAGCAGCTTAGCGCAAGTACAGGGGATTTCACCCCTCCACTTT	CASSLAQVQGISPLHF	TRBJ1-6	TRBV7-9	TRBD1	NA
TGTGCCAGCAGGCCCGGGACAGGGCAGGGGGGGCCTGGAAACACCATATATTTT	CASRPGTGQGGPGNTIYF	TRBJ1-3	TRBV11-2	TRBD1	NA
TGTGCCACCAGTGATTCAACAGGGAGATCCTACAATGAGCAGTTCTTC	CATSDSTGRSYNEQFF	TRBJ2-1	TRBV24-1	NA	NA
TGTGCCAGCAGTTACCAGACAGGGTATACTGAAGCTTTCTTT	CASSYQTGYTEAFF	TRBJ1-1	TRBV6-5	TRBD1	NA
TGTGCCAGCAGCTTTCTAGCGGGGGTAGTTGAGCAGTTCTTC	CASSFLAGVVEQFF	TRBJ2-1	TRBV7-9	TRBD2	NA
TGTGCCAGTAGGAAGAAGACAGGGAAGAACACTGAAGCTTTCTTT	CASRKKTGKNTEAFF	TRBJ1-1	TRBV19	TRBD1	few
TGTGCCAGCAGCAGTGACTTACACACAGATACGCAGTATTTT	CASSSDLHTDTQYF	TRBJ2-3	TRBV5-4	NA	NA
TGTGCCAGCAGCTTGGTACAGAGGAACACTGAAGCTTTCTTT	CASSLVQRNTEAFF	TRBJ1-1	TRBV5-6	NA	many
TGTGCCAGTAGCTCAGGGAGGGACACCGGGGAGCTGTTTTTT	CASSSGRDTGELFF	TRBJ2-2	TRBV19	TRBD2	NA
TGTGCCAGCAGCCTGGGGGACAGGGTGATTGGCCGGAACACTGAAGCTTTCTTT	CASSLGDRVIGRNTEAFF	TRBJ1-1	TRBV5-5	TRBD1	NA
TGTGCCAGCAGCCAGCGGTACACAGATACGCAGTATTTT	CASSQRYTDTQYF	TRBJ2-3	TRBV4-2	NA	NA
TGTGCCAGCACCTTCATAGCGGGGGCCAACTACGAGCAGTACTTC	CASTFIAGANYEQYF	TRBJ2-7	TRBV6-5	TRBD2	NA
TGTGCCAGCAGCTTCCGGACCTGGGGGGATGAGCAGTTCTTC	CASSFRTWGDEQFF	TRBJ2-1	TRBV7-9	NA	NA
TGCGCCAGAGAGGGTGGTGAGCAGTTCTTC	CAREGGEQFF	TRBJ2-1	TRBV5-1	NA	few
TGCGCCAGCAGCCCAGGGTCCTATGGCTACACCTTC	CASSPGSYGYTF	TRBJ1-2	TRBV5-1	NA	few
TGTGCCAGTAGCGCTAGCGGGGGTTACACCGGGGAGCTGTTTTTT	CASSASGGYTGELFF	TRBJ2-2	TRBV19	TRBD2	NA
TGTGCCAGCAGCTTATTGGGCAGGGGAGACGAGCAGTACTTC	CASSLLGRGDEQYF	TRBJ2-7	TRBV7-9	NA	NA
TGTGCCAGCAGTACAGGGATCTCCTACAATGAGCAGTTCTTC	CASSTGISYNEQFF	TRBJ2-1	TRBV6-5	NA	NA
TGTGCCAGCAGTTTCAACAGGGCCCCTCTCACAGATACGCAGTATTTT	CASSFNRAPLTDTQYF	TRBJ2-3	TRBV6-2/TRBV6-3	NA	NA
TGTGCCAGCAGGCTTTTAACCAGGGAATCACCCCTCCACTTT	CASRLLTRESPLHF	TRBJ1-6	TRBV3-1/TRBV3-2	NA	NA
TGTGCCAGCAGCTTAATTGGGACAGCCTCTGGAAACACCATATATTTT	CASSLIGTASGNTIYF	TRBJ1-3	TRBV13	TRBD1	NA
TGTGCCAGCAGCCAAGATCAGACAGGGATACGTGGGGAGCTGTTTTTT	CASSQDQTGIRGELFF	TRBJ2-2	TRBV3-1/TRBV3-2	TRBD1	NA
TGCGCCAGCAGCTCCGGGACTAGAGGAAACATTCAGTACTTC	CASSSGTRGNIQYF	TRBJ2-4	TRBV5-1	TRBD2	NA
TGTGCCAACCGACAGGGGGCGACAGATACGCAGTATTTT	CANRQGATDTQYF	TRBJ2-3	TRBV6-5	TRBD1	NA
TGTGCCAGTAGTATTAGAGAGCGGGAGACCCAGTACTTC	CASSIRERETQYF	TRBJ2-5	TRBV19	NA	NA
TGTGCCAGTAGCAGGGGGGACAGAAATCAGCCCCAGCATTTT	CASSRGDRNQPQHF	TRBJ1-5	TRBV19	TRBD1	NA
TGTGCCAGCAGCCTCGGACTAGCGGGGGCGAGCACAGATACGCAGTATTTT	CASSLGLAGASTDTQYF	TRBJ2-3	TRBV5-6	TRBD2	NA
TGTGCCAGCTCACCAGTTCAGTCTTACAATGAGCAGTTCTTC	CASSPVQSYNEQFF	TRBJ2-1	TRBV18	NA	NA
TGTGCCAGCAGTTTACGGAGGGATGCGAACACTGAAGCTTTCTTT	CASSLRRDANTEAFF	TRBJ1-1	TRBV27	NA	NA
TGTGCCAGCTCCCTTACGGGGGGCTATGGCTACACCTTC	CASSLTGGYGYTF	TRBJ1-2	TRBV27	NA	NA
TGTGCCAGCAGTCTAAACGGACAGCGGCATAATTCACCCCTCCACTTT	CASSLNGQRHNSPLHF	TRBJ1-6	TRBV3-1/TRBV3-2	NA	NA
TGTGCCAGCAGAAGGACAGCCCGGGATCAGCCCCAGCATTTT	CASRRTARDQPQHF	TRBJ1-5	TRBV6-5	NA	few
TGTGCCAGCAGCCCCCAAACTAGCGGGGCCTTCGGAGGAGAGACCCAGTACTTC	CASSPQTSGAFGGETQYF	TRBJ2-5	TRBV3-1/TRBV3-2	TRBD2	NA